The entry that follows covers one T cell receptor beta chain sequence. Its antigen remains unknown. Assay: immunoSEQ multiplex PCR; the TCRdb copy retains only in-frame clones and omits some. The table shows about 130,000 clones, with about 87% occurring only once. The record originates from a study of T cell responses to AZD1222 COVID-19 vaccine. Study-wide results and limits: Baseline testing showed seropositivity in only 6 or 7 AZD1222 recipients. White British people made up most donors, females outnumbered males, and clonal diversity was possibly underestimated. Spike was spanned by vaccine-associated CD4 TCRs, which were dominant at 160-218 and 743-854.

Trimming took 1 base from V and 6 from J; bases not matched to a gene: 6. Germline V gene data show CDR1 as SGHTA and CDR2 as FQGNSA. The CDR3 is 15 amino acids. The genes are TRBV7-2 and TRBJ2-1, with 7 bases aligning to TRBD2. The sequence derives from an adult in good health. The sample here was peripheral blood, taken on day 0 of AZD1222 vaccination. CDR3 sequence: CASSLGALAANEQFF. CDR3 nucleotide sequence: TGTGCCAGCAGCTTAGGGGCCCTAGCGGCCAATGAGCAGTTCTTC.